This is a list of T cell receptor beta chains from one sample in a study of OX40 agonist ivuxolimab in advanced cancers. Sequenced by immunoSEQ multiplex PCR; TCRdb stores in-frame clones only, minus some. This table has around 76,000 clones, 90% to 95% appearing once. Sequencing used CD4+ or CD8+ T cells sorted from blood, obtained in a trial of the OX40 agonist ivuxolimab. These receptor sequences come from an adult with an advanced solid tumor such as melanoma, head and neck, liver or kidney cancer. Both conserved end residues are part of each CDR3. The D gene is left open where the match is weak. Some rows have no size entry. The others give once, few or many, or a class for an expanded clone.

>TRBJ2-5|.|.|TRBV7-8
TGTGCCAGCAGCTCACAAGGACAGAGCCAAGAGACCCAGTACTTC
CASSSQGQSQETQYF
>TRBJ1-5|TRBD1|.|TRBV7-9
TGTGCCAGCAGCTCTGCCGGGACAGGGGGATCAAATCAGCCCCAGCATTTT
CASSSAGTGGSNQPQHF
>TRBJ1-2|.|.|TRBV13
TGTGCCAGCAGCTTAGGAGGGAACTATGGCTACACCTTC
CASSLGGNYGYTF
>TRBJ2-5|TRBD1|.|TRBV19
TGTGCCAGTAGTATTCAGACAGGGGGCGAAGAGACCCAGTACTTC
CASSIQTGGEETQYF
>TRBJ2-5|TRBD1|.|TRBV4-1
TGCGCCAGCAGCCAAGATGGACAGGGTCCTGGCCAAGAGACCCAGTACTTC
CASSQDGQGPGQETQYF
>TRBJ2-3|.|.|TRBV9
TGTGCCAGCAGCGCAAAACAGGGTCCAGCCACAGATACGCAGTATTTT
CASSAKQGPATDTQYF
>TRBJ1-2|.|once|TRBV5-4
TGTGCCAGCAGCTTGCGGTGGTCAACCCCCTTC
CASSLRWSTPF
>TRBJ1-2|TRBD1|.|TRBV10-3
TGTGCCATCAGTGCGTCCGGGACAGGGGGGAATGGCTACACCTTC
CAISASGTGGNGYTF
>TRBJ2-1|TRBD2|once|TRBV14
TGTGCCAGCAGCCCGACTAGCGGGAACTACAATGAGCAGTTCTTC
CASSPTSGNYNEQFF
>TRBJ2-3|TRBD1|once|TRBV9
TGTGCCAGCAGTGTCACAGGGGGCGTCGCAGATACGCAGTATTTT
CASSVTGGVADTQYF
>TRBJ1-4|.|.|TRBV4-1
TGCGCCAGCAGCAGGACAGCTCTTAATGAAAAACTGTTTTTT
CASSRTALNEKLFF
>TRBJ2-7|.|.|TRBV4-2
TGTGCCAGCAGCCAAGATTGGGGGAACTCCTACGAGCAGTACTTC
CASSQDWGNSYEQYF
>TRBJ1-4|.|.|TRBV6-5
TGTGCCAGCAGTTACGACTTTGGGTATGAAAAACTGTTTTTT
CASSYDFGYEKLFF
>TRBJ2-3|.|.|TRBV4-3
TGCGCCAGCAGCCAAGAAGGGACCCCGGACAAGGCAGATACGCAGTATTTT
CASSQEGTPDKADTQYF
>TRBJ2-1|.|.|TRBV19
TGTGCCAGTAGTACCGGGAGTATGTCCTACAATGAGCAGTTCTTC
CASSTGSMSYNEQFF
>TRBJ1-5|.|.|TRBV18
TGTGCCAGCTCACCCAACGCAGGCCCAGCGGATCAGCCCCAGCATTTT
CASSPNAGPADQPQHF
>TRBJ2-7|TRBD1|.|TRBV28
TGTGCCAGCACCCTGACCGGGACAGGGTACGGCGAGCAGTACTTC
CASTLTGTGYGEQYF
>TRBJ2-7|.|once|TRBV29-1
TGCAGCGTTGGGGTGGACAGCTACGAGCAGTACTTC
CSVGVDSYEQYF
>TRBJ2-5|TRBD1|.|TRBV7-8
TGTGCCAGCAGCTTAGCGCTAAGGGGGCCGCAAGAGACCCAGTACTTC
CASSLALRGPQETQYF
>TRBJ1-1|.|.|TRBV28
TGTGCCAGCAGTTTATTGTTCGGGACTGAAGCTTTCTTT
CASSLLFGTEAFF
>TRBJ2-4|.|.|TRBV6-6
TGTGCCAGCAGTGCCCTCCATTGGAGGGACCAAAACATTCAGTACTTC
CASSALHWRDQNIQYF
>TRBJ1-1|.|once|TRBV5-4
TGTGCCAGCAGCCCTCCCGGGCTTAACACTGAAGCTTTCTTT
CASSPPGLNTEAFF
>TRBJ2-5|.|once|TRBV4-3
TGCGCCAGCAGCCAAGATGGGAGAGCCCCCGGGGAGACCCAGTACTTC
CASSQDGRAPGETQYF
>TRBJ1-2|.|.|TRBV4-1
TGCGCCAGCAGCCAAGTAGGAGAGGCCCTTGAAGGCTACACCTTC
CASSQVGEALEGYTF
>TRBJ2-5|TRBD2|.|TRBV9
TGTGCCAGCAGCGGAGTGGTACTAGCGGGACGGGAGACCCAGTACTTC
CASSGVVLAGRETQYF
>TRBJ1-2|TRBD1|.|TRBV7-2
TGTGCCAGCAGCTCGGAGACAGGGGCCAGGGGCTACACCTTC
CASSSETGARGYTF
>TRBJ2-7|.|.|TRBV15
TGTGCCACCAGTGACGGGGGAACCTCCTACGAGCAGTACTTC
CATSDGGTSYEQYF
>TRBJ2-1|.|.|TRBV7-9
TGTGCCAGCAGCCTTACCGGCAATGAGCAGTTCTTC
CASSLTGNEQFF
>TRBJ2-2|.|.|TRBV5-5
TGTGCCAGCAGCTTGGTACTTTCCGGGGAGCTGTTTTTT
CASSLVLSGELFF
>TRBJ1-6|.|once|TRBV7-6
TGTGCCAGCAGCGCTTCGAGCTCCTATAATTCACCCCTCCACTTT
CASSASSSYNSPLHF
>TRBJ2-7|.|.|TRBV2
TGTGCCAGCAGTGAAGCTCCCGCTAGTACCTACGAGCAGTACTTC
CASSEAPASTYEQYF
>TRBJ2-7|.|.|TRBV6-5
TGTGCCAGCAGTTACACAAACAGGGACTCCTACGAGCAGTACTTC
CASSYTNRDSYEQYF
>TRBJ2-7|.|.|TRBV4-3
TGCGCCAGTAGCCAAGATCAGGGCCCCTACGAGCAGTACTTC
CASSQDQGPYEQYF
>TRBJ2-1|TRBD1|.|TRBV25-1
TGTGCCAGCAGCCCTACACAGGGGGCCCCCTACAATGAGCAGTTCTTC
CASSPTQGAPYNEQFF
>TRBJ2-1|TRBD1|.|TRBV4-3
TGCGCCAGCAGCCTTTCGGACAGGGGGTACGATGAGCAGTTCTTC
CASSLSDRGYDEQFF
>TRBJ2-5|.|.|TRBV19
TGTGCCAGTACGAGGACAGACGAAGAGACCCAGTACTTC
CASTRTDEETQYF
>TRBJ1-1|.|once|TRBV7-8
TGTGCCAGCAGCGCATGGGGCACTGAAGCTTTCTTT
CASSAWGTEAFF
>TRBJ2-7|TRBD2|.|TRBV4-1
TGCGCCAGCAGCCGAGGGCGGACTAGCGCCTCCTACGAGCAGTACTTC
CASSRGRTSASYEQYF
>TRBJ1-1|.|.|TRBV6-5
TGTGCCAGCAGTTATGACCGACTGAACACTGAAGCTTTCTTT
CASSYDRLNTEAFF
>TRBJ1-1|.|.|TRBV5-4
TGTGCCAGCAGCACGGGGACGAACACTGAAGCTTTCTTT
CASSTGTNTEAFF
>TRBJ2-3|.|.|TRBV10-2
TGCGCCAGCAGAGGAGGGGGAGATACGCAGTATTTT
CASRGGGDTQYF
>TRBJ1-5|.|once|TRBV19
TGTGCCAGTAGTATAGACAGGGGTCTCAATCAGCCCCAGCATTTT
CASSIDRGLNQPQHF
>TRBJ2-7|.|.|TRBV7-9
TGTGCCAGCAGCTTTACTCTTGGCGACACTACCTACGAGCAGTACTTC
CASSFTLGDTTYEQYF
>TRBJ1-4|.|.|TRBV11-2
TGTGCCAGCAGCGAGGGAGGTACTAATGAAAAACTGTTTTTT
CASSEGGTNEKLFF
>TRBJ2-7|TRBD1|.|TRBV25-1
TGTGCCAGCATCGGGACAGAGGGTACCTACGAGCAGTACTTC
CASIGTEGTYEQYF
>TRBJ2-5|TRBD2|.|TRBV5-1
TGCGCCAGCAGCCCGGACCACTCACTGAACATAGCGGGGGGAAGAATCCAGTACTTC
CASSPDHSLNIAGGRIQYF
>TRBJ1-1|.|.|TRBV28
TGTGCCAGCAGCCCATTATACCTTGAAGCTTTCTTT
CASSPLYLEAFF
>TRBJ2-1|TRBD1|.|TRBV27
TGTGCCAGCAGTCTCGGGACAGGGGCCAGAAATGAGCAGTTCTTC
CASSLGTGARNEQFF
>TRBJ1-1|.|.|TRBV12-2
TGTGCAAGTCGCTTAGCTCGGACAGGGGGTTTTAATGAAGCTTTCTTT
CASRLARTGGFNEAFF
>TRBJ2-7|TRBD1|.|TRBV27
TGTGCCAGCAGCCATATTGGGACAGGGGCCTACGAGCAGTACTTC
CASSHIGTGAYEQYF